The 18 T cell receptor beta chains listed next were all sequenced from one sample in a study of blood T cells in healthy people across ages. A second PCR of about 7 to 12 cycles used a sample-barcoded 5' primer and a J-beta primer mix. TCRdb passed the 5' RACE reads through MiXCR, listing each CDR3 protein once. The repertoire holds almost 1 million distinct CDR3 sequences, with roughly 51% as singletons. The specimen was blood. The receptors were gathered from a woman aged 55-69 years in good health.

In DNA form, the CDR3 reads TGTGCCAGCAGCTTGGCGGGGGGCGGCCTCACTTATACGCAGTATTTT. Translated: CASSLAGGGLTYTQYF. This rearrangement joins TRBV5-6 to TRBJ2-3, with TRBD2 as a possible D gene (7 bases). Germline loops: CDR1 SGHDT, CDR2 YYEEEE. The CDR3 has 16 amino acids. The ends were cut back, 0 bases at V and 7 bases at J, with 18 bases in the middle.

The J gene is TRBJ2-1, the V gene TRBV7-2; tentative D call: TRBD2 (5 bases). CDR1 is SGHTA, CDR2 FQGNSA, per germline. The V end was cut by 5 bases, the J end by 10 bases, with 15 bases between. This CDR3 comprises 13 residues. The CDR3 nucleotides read TGTGCCAGCAGCATCGGGCCTGAGGGCGAGCAGTTCTTC. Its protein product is CASSIGPEGEQFF.

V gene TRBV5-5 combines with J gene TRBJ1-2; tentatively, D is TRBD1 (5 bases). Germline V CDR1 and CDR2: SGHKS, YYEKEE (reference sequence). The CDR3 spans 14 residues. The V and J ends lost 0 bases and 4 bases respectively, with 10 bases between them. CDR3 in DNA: TGTGCCAGCAGCTTGGAGGGGCTCGGCTATGGCTACACCTTC. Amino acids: CASSLEGLGYGYTF. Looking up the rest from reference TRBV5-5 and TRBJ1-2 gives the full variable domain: DAGVTQSPTHLIKTRGQQVTLRCSPISGHKSVSWYQQVLGQGPQFIFQYYEKEERGRGNFPDRFSARQFPNYSSELNVNALLLGDSALYLCASSLEGLGYGYTFGSGTRLTVV.

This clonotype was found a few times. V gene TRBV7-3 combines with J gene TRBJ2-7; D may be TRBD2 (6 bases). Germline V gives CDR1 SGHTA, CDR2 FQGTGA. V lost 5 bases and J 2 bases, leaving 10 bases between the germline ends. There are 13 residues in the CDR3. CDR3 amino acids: CASSMGLTYEQYF. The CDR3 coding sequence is TGTGCCAGCAGCATGGGACTTACCTACGAGCAGTACTTC.

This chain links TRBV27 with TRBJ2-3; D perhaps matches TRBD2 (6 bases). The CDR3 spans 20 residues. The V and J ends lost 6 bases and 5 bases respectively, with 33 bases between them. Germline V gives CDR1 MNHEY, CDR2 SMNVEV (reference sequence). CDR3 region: CASSPLRLLRDDHTEDTQYF. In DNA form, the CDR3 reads TGTGCCAGCAGCCCTTTAAGATTGTTGCGGGACGACCATACTGAAGATACGCAGTATTTT.

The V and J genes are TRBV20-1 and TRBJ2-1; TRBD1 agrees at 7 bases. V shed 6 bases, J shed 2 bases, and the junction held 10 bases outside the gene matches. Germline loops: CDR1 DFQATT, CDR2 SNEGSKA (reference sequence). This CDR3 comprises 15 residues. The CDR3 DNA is TGCAGTGCAGAGACAGGGCCCAATGCCTACAATGAGCAGTTCTTC. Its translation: CSAETGPNAYNEQFF.

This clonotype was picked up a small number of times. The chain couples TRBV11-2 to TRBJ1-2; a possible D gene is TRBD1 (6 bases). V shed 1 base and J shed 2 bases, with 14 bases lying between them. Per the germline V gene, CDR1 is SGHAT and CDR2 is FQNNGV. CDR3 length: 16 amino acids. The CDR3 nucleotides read TGTGCCAGCAGCTTAGGAGGGGGAGGACAGAACTATGGCTACACCTTC. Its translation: CASSLGGGGQNYGYTF.

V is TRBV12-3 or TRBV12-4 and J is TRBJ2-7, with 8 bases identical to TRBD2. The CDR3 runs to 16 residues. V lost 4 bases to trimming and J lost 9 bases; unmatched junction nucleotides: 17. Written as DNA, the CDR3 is TGTGCCAGCAGTTCGGGGAACCGAAGCGGGAGCTCTGGGCAGTACTTC. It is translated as CASSSGNRSGSSGQYF.

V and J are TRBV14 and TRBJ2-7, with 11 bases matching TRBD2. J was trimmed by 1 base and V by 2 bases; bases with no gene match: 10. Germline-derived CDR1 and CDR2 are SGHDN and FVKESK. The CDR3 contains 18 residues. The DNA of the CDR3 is TGTGCCAGCAGCCAATCCCTAGCGGGAGGCTTTTTATCCTACGAGCAGTACTTC. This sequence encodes CASSQSLAGGFLSYEQYF.

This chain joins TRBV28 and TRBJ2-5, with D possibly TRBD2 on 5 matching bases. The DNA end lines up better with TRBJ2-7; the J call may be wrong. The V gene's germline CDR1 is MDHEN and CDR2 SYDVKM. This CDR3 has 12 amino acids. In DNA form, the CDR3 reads TGTGCCAGCAGTCCCGCGGGTCTCGAGCAGTACTTC. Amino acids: CASSPAGLEQYF.

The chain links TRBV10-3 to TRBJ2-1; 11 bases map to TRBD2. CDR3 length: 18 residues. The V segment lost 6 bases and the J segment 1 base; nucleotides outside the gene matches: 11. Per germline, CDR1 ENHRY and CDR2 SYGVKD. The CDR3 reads CAIREGLAGPPSYNEQFF. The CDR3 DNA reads TGTGCCATCAGAGAAGGACTAGCGGGTCCCCCTTCCTACAATGAGCAGTTCTTC.

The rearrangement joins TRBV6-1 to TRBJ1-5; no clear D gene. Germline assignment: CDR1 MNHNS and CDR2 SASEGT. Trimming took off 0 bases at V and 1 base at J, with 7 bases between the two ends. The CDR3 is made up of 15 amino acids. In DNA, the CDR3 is TGTGCCAGCAGTGAAGCAGGGTACAGCAATCAGCCCCAGCATTTT. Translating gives CASSEAGYSNQPQHF.

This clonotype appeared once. The CDR3 protein is CASRVLATGANVLTF. As DNA, the CDR3 is TGTGCCAGCAGGGTACTAGCCACTGGGGCCAACGTCCTGACTTTC. The V gene is TRBV6-2 or TRBV6-3, the J gene TRBJ2-6; D perhaps matches TRBD2 (6 bases). Germline V lookup: CDR1 MNHEY, CDR2 SVGEGT. The germline V and J ends were trimmed by 6 bases and 2 bases, with 11 bases remaining between them. CDR3 length: 15 amino acids.

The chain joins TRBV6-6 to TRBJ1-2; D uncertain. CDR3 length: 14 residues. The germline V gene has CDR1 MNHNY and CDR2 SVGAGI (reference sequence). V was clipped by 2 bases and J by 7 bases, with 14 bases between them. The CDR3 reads CASSYTSGEGGYTF. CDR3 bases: TGTGCCAGCAGTTACACCTCCGGCGAGGGTGGCTACACCTTC.

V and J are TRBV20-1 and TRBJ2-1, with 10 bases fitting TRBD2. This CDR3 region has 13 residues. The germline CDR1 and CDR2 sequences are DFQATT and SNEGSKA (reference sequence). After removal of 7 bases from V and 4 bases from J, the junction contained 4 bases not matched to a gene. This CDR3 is CSVGTSEYNEQFF. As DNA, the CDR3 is TGCAGTGTCGGGACTAGCGAGTACAATGAGCAGTTCTTC.

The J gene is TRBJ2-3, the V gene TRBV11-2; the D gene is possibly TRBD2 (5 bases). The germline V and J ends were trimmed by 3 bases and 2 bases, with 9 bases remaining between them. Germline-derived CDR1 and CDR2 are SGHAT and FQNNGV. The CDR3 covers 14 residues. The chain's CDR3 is CASSLGRATDTQYF. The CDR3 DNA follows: TGTGCCAGCAGCTTGGGGAGAGCCACAGATACGCAGTATTTT.

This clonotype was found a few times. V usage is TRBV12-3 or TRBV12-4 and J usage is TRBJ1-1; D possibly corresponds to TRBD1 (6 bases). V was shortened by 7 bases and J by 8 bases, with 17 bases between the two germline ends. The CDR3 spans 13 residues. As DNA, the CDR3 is TGTGCCAGCACCCCTGACAGGCGAGTCGAAGCTTTCTTT. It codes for CASTPDRRVEAFF.

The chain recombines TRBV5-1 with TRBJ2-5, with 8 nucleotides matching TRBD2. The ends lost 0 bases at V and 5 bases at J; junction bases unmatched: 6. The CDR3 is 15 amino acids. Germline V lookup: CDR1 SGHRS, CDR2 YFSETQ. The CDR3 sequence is CASSLAGGNSETQYF. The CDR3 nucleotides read TGCGCCAGCAGCTTGGCGGGAGGGAACTCGGAGACCCAGTACTTC.